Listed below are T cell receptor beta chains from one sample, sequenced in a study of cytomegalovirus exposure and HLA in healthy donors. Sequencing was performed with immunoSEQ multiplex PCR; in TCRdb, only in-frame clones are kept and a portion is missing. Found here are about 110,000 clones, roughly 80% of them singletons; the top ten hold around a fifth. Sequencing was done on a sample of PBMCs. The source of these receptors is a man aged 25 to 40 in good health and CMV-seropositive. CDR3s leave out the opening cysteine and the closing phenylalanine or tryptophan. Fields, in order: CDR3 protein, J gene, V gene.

cdr3_aa: ASSENSLGQGFDEQF; j_call: TRBJ2-1; v_call: TRBV6-1
cdr3_aa: ASSRGQVNTEAF; j_call: TRBJ1-1; v_call: TRBV5-4
cdr3_aa: ASSLQGLAEAF; j_call: TRBJ1-1; v_call: TRBV7-2
cdr3_aa: ASSFGQDYGYT; j_call: TRBJ1-2; v_call: TRBV7-9
cdr3_aa: ASSLAQQPGANVLT; j_call: TRBJ2-6; v_call: TRBV5-4
cdr3_aa: ATGDPWGQETQY; j_call: TRBJ2-5; v_call: TRBV25-1
cdr3_aa: ASSHGGQLNEKLF; j_call: TRBJ1-4; v_call: TRBV28
cdr3_aa: ASSFGGSPDYT; j_call: TRBJ1-2; v_call: TRBV5-4
cdr3_aa: ASSVAGRSGGEKLF; j_call: TRBJ1-4; v_call: TRBV9
cdr3_aa: ASSPRGLAGGPSNTGELF; j_call: TRBJ2-2; v_call: TRBV18
cdr3_aa: ASSVARVDTEAF; j_call: TRBJ1-1; v_call: TRBV9
cdr3_aa: ASSLVFQNEQF; j_call: TRBJ2-1; v_call: TRBV7-9
cdr3_aa: ASSLPTSGRAYEQF; j_call: TRBJ2-1; v_call: TRBV5-6
cdr3_aa: ASRTGLVYGYT; j_call: TRBJ1-2; v_call: TRBV6-1
cdr3_aa: ATRTSGSNEQF; j_call: TRBJ2-1; v_call: TRBV5-1
cdr3_aa: ARSLGQDGYT; j_call: TRBJ1-2; v_call: TRBV5-3
cdr3_aa: ASSWESGYGYT; j_call: TRBJ1-2; v_call: TRBV6-1
cdr3_aa: ASNGNYDGYT; j_call: TRBJ1-2; v_call: TRBV16
cdr3_aa: ASNRQTGPTDTQY; j_call: TRBJ2-3; v_call: TRBV9
cdr3_aa: ASSHTLITDTPY; j_call: TRBJ2-3; v_call: TRBV6-5
cdr3_aa: ASSQVLTTQGTEAF; j_call: TRBJ1-1; v_call: TRBV4-2
cdr3_aa: AWRLQGADTQY; j_call: TRBJ2-3; v_call: TRBV30
cdr3_aa: ASTKDSSFSMNTEAF; j_call: TRBJ1-1; v_call: TRBV5-1
cdr3_aa: ASSEQRFEQF; j_call: TRBJ2-1; v_call: TRBV6-1
cdr3_aa: ASSPEQGASYEQY; j_call: TRBJ2-7; v_call: TRBV18